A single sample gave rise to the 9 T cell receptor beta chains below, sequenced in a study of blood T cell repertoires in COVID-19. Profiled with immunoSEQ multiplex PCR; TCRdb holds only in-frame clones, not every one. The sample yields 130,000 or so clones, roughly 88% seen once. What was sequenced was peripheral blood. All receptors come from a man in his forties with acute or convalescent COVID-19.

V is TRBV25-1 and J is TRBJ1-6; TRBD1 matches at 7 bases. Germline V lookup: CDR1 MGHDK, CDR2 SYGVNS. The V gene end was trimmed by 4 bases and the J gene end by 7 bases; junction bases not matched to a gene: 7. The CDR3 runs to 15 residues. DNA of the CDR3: TGTGCCAGCAGTGGCGCAACAGGGGAGAATTCACCCCTCCACTTT. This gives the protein CASSGATGENSPLHF.

In nucleotides, the CDR3 is TGTGCCAGCAGCTTAGGAGGTCCAGCTGGAAACACCATATATTTT. This codes for CASSLGGPAGNTIYF. This sequence joins TRBV7-9 and TRBJ1-3; D not resolved. The CDR3 totals 15 residues. Germline V CDR1 and CDR2: SEHNR, FQNEAQ (reference sequence). Deletions cut 1 base from V and 2 bases from J, with 9 bases between.

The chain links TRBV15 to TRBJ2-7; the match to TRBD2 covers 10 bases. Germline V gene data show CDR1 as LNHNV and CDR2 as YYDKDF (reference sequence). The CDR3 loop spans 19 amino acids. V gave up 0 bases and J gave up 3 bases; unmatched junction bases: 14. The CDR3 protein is CATSRDLTSGLLRGYEQYF. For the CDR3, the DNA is TGTGCCACCAGCAGAGATCTGACTAGCGGGCTCCTAAGGGGCTACGAGCAGTACTTC.

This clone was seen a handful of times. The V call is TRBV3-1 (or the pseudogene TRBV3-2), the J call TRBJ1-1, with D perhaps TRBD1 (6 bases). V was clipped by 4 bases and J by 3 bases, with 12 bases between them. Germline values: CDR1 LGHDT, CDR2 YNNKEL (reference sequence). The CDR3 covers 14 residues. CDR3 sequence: CASSPGTQHTEAFF. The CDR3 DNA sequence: TGTGCCAGCAGCCCCGGGACACAGCACACTGAAGCTTTCTTT.

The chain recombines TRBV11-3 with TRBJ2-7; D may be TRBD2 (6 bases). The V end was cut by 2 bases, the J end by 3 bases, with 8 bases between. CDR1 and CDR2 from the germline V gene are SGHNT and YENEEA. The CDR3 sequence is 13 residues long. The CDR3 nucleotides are TGTGCCAGCAGCTTAACTAGCAACTACGAGCAGTACTTC. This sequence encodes CASSLTSNYEQYF.

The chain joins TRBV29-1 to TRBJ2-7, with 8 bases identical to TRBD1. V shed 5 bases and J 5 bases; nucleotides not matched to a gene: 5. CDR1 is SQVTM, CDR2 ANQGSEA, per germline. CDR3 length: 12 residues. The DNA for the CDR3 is TGCAGCGTTCGCAGGGGGCGAAACGAGCAGTACTTC. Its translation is CSVRRGRNEQYF.

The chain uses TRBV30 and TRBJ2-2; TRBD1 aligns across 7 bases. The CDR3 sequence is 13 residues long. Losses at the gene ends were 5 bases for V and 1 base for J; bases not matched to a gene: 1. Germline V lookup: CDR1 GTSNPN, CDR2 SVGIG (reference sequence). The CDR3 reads CAWGQENTGELFF. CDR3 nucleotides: TGTGCCTGGGGACAGGAGAACACCGGGGAGCTGTTTTTT. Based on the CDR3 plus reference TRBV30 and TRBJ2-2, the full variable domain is SQTIHQWPATLVQPVGSPLSLECTVEGTSNPNLYWYRQAAGRGLQLLFYSVGIGQISSEVPQNLSASRPQDRQFILSSKKLLLSDSGFYLCAWGQENTGELFFGEGSRLTVL.

The CDR3 bases are TGTGCCAGCAGTTACTCGGGAGGGGACGGCACCGGGGAGCTGTTTTTT. Its translation is CASSYSGGDGTGELFF. The chain is built from TRBV6-2 or TRBV6-3 and TRBJ2-2; 7 bases agree with TRBD2. The CDR3 is 16 amino acids. CDR1 MNHEY and CDR2 SVGEGT come from the germline V gene. With 0 bases clipped from V and 4 bases from J, the junction kept 5 bases outside the gene matches.

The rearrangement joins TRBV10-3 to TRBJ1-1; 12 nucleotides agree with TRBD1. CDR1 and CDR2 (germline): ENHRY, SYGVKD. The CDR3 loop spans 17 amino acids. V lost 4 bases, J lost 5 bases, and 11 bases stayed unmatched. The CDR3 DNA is TGTGCCATCAGTGGTTCCTTTTCGGGACAGGGGGCGACTGAAGCTTTCTTT. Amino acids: CAISGSFSGQGATEAFF.